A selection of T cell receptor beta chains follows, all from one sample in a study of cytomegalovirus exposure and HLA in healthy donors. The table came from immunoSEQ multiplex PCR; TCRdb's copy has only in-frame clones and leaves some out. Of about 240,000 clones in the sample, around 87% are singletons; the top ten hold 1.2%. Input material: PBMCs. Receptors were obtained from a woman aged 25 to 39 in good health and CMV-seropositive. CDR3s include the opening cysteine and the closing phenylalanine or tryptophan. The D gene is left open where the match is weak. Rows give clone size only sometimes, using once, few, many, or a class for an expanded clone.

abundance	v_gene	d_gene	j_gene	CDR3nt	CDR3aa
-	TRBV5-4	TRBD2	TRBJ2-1	TGTGCCAGCAGCTTGACCGGGGGGAGGAACAATGAGCAGTTCTTC	CASSLTGGRNNEQFF
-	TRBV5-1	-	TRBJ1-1	TGCGCCAGCAGCTTGAGCGGCACTGAAGCTTTCTTT	CASSLSGTEAFF
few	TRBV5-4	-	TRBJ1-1	TGTGCCAGCAGCTCCCCAGGGATGAACACTGAAGCTTTCTTT	CASSSPGMNTEAFF
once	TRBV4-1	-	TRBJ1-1	TGCGCCAGCAGCCATCCAGTCAGGGGCGACACTGAAGCTTTCTTT	CASSHPVRGDTEAFF
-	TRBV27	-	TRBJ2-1	TGTGCCAGCAGTTTCGGCTACAATGAGCAGTTCTTC	CASSFGYNEQFF
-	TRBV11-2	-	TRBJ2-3	TGTGCCAGCAGCTCGCAGACAGGCACAGATACGCAGTATTTT	CASSSQTGTDTQYF
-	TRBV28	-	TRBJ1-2	TGTGCCAGCAGTTTAGTCCGGGGGTGGGGCTACACCTTC	CASSLVRGWGYTF
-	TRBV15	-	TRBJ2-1	TGTGCCACCAGCAGAGGCGGGACGGACAATGAGCAGTTCTTC	CATSRGGTDNEQFF
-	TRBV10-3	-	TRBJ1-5	TGTGCCACTCGGACTCAGAGCAATCAGCCCCAGCATTTT	CATRTQSNQPQHF
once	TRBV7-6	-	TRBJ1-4	TGTGCCAGCAGCTTAGCGCACCGCCAGGCTGAAAAACTGTTTTTT	CASSLAHRQAEKLFF
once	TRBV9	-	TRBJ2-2	TGTGCCAGCAGCGTAGACCGGACAAACACCGGGGAGCTGTTTTTT	CASSVDRTNTGELFF
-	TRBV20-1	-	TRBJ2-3	TGCAGTGCCCGAAGCGGCGATACGCAGTATTTT	CSARSGDTQYF
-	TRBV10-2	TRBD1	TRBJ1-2	TGCGCCAGCAGGACGGAGACAGGGGGCTACACCTTC	CASRTETGGYTF
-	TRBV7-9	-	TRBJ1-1	TGTGCCAGCAGCTCAGGGGCTGGGTACACTGAAGCTTTCTTT	CASSSGAGYTEAFF
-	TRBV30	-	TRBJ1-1	TGTGCCTGGAGTGTTGCGGAGAACACTGAAGCTTTCTTT	CAWSVAENTEAFF
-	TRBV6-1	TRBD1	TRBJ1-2	TGTGCCAGCAGTGGACCGGGACAGGGAGGAGGCTACACCTTC	CASSGPGQGGGYTF